This TCR beta chain stems from a study of blood T cell repertoires in COVID-19. Across the study: Acute and convalescent COVID-19 specimens originated in the United States, Italy and Spain. PBMCs, B-cell-depleted T cells, or T cells were the source of the cDNA or gDNA that made up the material.

Authors' data handling: Using reference gene primer amplification, nucleated cell counts were estimated. Assay used: immunoSEQ multiplex PCR; TCRdb lists only in-frame clones, some missing. V, J and clone size are taken as reported in that table, and D and trimming were inferred from the DNA itself. The sample has 250,000 or so clones; around 90% are singletons. This clone has only one observation. There are 12 residues in the CDR3. Germline loops: CDR1 SGHAT, CDR2 FQNNGV. The ends were cut back, 1 base at V and 6 bases at J, with 7 bases in the middle. The sequencing sample was made of peripheral blood. This TCR derives from a man between 18 and 35 years old with active or convalescent COVID-19. V is TRBV11-2 and J is TRBJ2-7; a weak D match, TRBD1 (5 bases). The CDR3 DNA follows: TGTGCCAGCAGCTTAGTAGGGGCCGAGCAGTACTTC. Translating gives CASSLVGAEQYF.